This T cell receptor beta chain was recovered during a study of early T cells in non-severe SARS-CoV-2 infection (TCRdb year 2021). Turning to the overall study: Because TCR sequencing relied on bulk RNA taken from unsorted whole blood, pairing of alpha and beta chains was not possible. Overall study outcomes, separate from this receptor: Matching against VDJdb was skewed toward anti-spike CD8 responses, likely underestimated virus-specific expansions, and missed private and CD4 specificities.

This clonotype was counted between two and nine times. What antigen it recognizes has not been identified. Base qualities are not provided; no much larger clone lies one nucleotide away. Library method: 5' RACE. TCRdb records NextSeq 500 as the sequencer. Unique molecular identifiers were attached to individual cDNA molecules in the TCR library protocol so that sequencing error and PCR bias could be corrected. Sequencing covered both TCR alpha and beta chains, and within each sample the abundances of alpha and beta sequences were tightly co-correlated. In the paper's pipeline: Decombinator V4 was used to annotate the V gene, J gene and CDR3 of the TCR sequences. Expanded TCRs were defined as changing significantly between any two time points under a Poisson model with p below 0.0001. TCR abundances were normalised to the total number of TCRs sequenced per sample and were expressed as counts per million. TRAV1-2 paired with TRAJ12, TRAJ20 or TRAJ33 defined MAIT TCRs, while TRAV10 paired with TRAJ18 defined iNKT TCRs. VDJdb, accessed 1 November 2021, was searched for CMV, EBV and SARS-CoV-2 annotated TCRs, with TCRs annotated for multiple antigens excluded. TCRdb reprocessed the public reads (quality trimming at Q25 with fastp, clone calling with MiXCR) and kept in-frame beta chains. CDR3 protein duplicates are merged, each entry listing the most common genes and DNA. The V and J calls here are based on TCRdb, not the publication. This sample has about 61,000 distinct CDR3 sequences in its table, and 9.5% to 14% of those were observed once. Approximately 1.7% of the sample rests with the top ten.

The CDR3 has 12 amino acids, counting the end cysteine and phenylalanine. Solely the CDR3 DNA is kept, with 36 bases framed from the first base. V and J are trimmed by 11 bases and 3 bases, and the gene matches miss 6 bases of the junction. CDR1 and CDR2 are drawn from the germline V gene: SNHLY, FYNNEI. The study was a case-control design nested within a healthcare worker cohort in London, UK, with weekly nasopharyngeal swab PCR tests and blood sampling. Between 23 and 31 March 2020, the week of the UK lockdown, healthcare workers were enrolled and then followed up weekly for as long as 16 weeks. The source material was whole blood. The clonotype originates from an adult who was a healthcare worker with PCR-confirmed SARS-CoV-2 infection or an uninfected control (not recorded which). The chain couples TRBV2 to TRBJ2-5; 7 bases in the junction line up with TRBD2. The nucleotide sequence reads TGTGCCGCGGGGGTCCTAGAAGAGACCCAGTACTTC. Its amino acids are CAAGVLEETQYF.